Sequencing of this T cell receptor beta chain was carried out in a study of T cell repertoires in cytomegalovirus infection. To note about this clonotype: Its antigen is still unknown.

MiXCR, run by TCRdb on the reads, gives a single entry per CDR3 protein. The sample yields about 830,000 distinct CDR3 sequences, about 31% seen once. The receptor was derived from a human donor in good health (CMV status not recorded). Some clones in this sample may be carry-over from other donors' samples. The starting material was cultured CD8+ T cells from PBMCs, obtained from culture after CMV antigen stimulation.

The CDR3 here is CASRGWDSQETQYF. The DNA for the CDR3 is TGTGCCAGCAGGGGGTGGGACAGTCAAGAGACCCAGTACTTC. The chain employs TRBV12-3 or TRBV12-4 and TRBJ2-5; 7 bases match TRBD1. This CDR3 has 14 amino acids. V shed 6 bases and J 2 bases; nucleotides not matched to a gene: 6.